This T cell receptor beta chain was sequenced during a study of T cells after yellow fever vaccination. The wider study: For low cell numbers, libraries were made with SMART-Seq v4 Ultra Low Input.

This clonotype was detected many times. The antigen remains undetermined. The junction departs from germline at one end; a sequencing error may be responsible. Findings and limits, study-wide: Once the booster was given, most primary-vaccination clones reappeared, at 95% to 98% for CD4 and roughly 90% for CD8.

CDR3 length: 14 amino acids. Germline CDR1 reads SGHRS; CDR2 reads YFSETQ. TCRdb re-analysed the 5' RACE reads in MiXCR, keeping a single row per CDR3 protein. The sample includes about 580,000 distinct CDR3 sequences, less than 20% of them seen just once. Specimen: PBMCs, collected less than 6 days after the first yellow fever vaccination. The sequence was collected from a man younger than 35 who received the YFV17D yellow fever vaccine. J is TRBJ1-2 and V is TRBV5-1; D not resolved. The CDR3 DNA is TGTGCCAGCAGCTTAGTGGCAGCGAACTATGGCTACACCTTC. This sequence encodes CASSLVAANYGYTF.